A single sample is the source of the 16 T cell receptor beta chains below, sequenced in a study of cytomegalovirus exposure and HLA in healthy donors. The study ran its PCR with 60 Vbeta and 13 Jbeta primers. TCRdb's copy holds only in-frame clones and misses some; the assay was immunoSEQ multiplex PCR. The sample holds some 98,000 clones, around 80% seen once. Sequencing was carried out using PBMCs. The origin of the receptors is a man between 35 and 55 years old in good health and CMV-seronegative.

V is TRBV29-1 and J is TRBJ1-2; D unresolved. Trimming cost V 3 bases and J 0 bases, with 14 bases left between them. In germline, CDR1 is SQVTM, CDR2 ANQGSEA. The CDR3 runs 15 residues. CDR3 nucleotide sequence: TGCAGCGTTGACGCCCGGGAACGAGCTAACTATGGCTACACCTTC. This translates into CSVDARERANYGYTF.

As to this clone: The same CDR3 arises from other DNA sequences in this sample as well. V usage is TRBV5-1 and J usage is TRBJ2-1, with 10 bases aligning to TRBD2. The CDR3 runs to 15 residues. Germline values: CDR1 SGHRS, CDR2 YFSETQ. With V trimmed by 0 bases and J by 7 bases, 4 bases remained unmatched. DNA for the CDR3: TGCGCCAGCAGCTTGGCAGCGGGGGGGGGAAATGAGCAGTTCTTC. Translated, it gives CASSLAAGGGNEQFF.

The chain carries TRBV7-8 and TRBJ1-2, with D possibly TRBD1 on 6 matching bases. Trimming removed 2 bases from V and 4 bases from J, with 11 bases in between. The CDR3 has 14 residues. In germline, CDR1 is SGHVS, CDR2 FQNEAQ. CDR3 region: CASSLSDRLYGYTF. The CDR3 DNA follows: TGTGCCAGCAGCTTATCCGACAGGCTCTATGGCTACACCTTC.

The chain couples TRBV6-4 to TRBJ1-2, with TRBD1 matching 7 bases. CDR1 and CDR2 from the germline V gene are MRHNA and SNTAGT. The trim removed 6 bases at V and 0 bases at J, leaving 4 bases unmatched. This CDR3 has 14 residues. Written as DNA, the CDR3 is TGTGCCAGCAGCAGGACAGGAACTAACTATGGCTACACCTTC. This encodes CASSRTGTNYGYTF.

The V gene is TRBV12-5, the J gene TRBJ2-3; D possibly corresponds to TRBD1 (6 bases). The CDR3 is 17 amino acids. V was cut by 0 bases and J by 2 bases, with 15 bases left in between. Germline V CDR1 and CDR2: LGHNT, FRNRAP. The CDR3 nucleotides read TGTGCTAGTGGTTTGGTACTTGGACAGCCCATCACAGATACGCAGTATTTT. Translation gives CASGLVLGQPITDTQYF.

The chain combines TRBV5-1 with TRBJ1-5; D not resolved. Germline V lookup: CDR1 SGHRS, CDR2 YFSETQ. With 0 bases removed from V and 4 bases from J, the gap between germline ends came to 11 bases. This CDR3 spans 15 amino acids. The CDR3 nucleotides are TGCGCCAGCAGCTTGGATGACACCGCTAATCAGCCCCAGCATTTT. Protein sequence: CASSLDDTANQPQHF.

The CDR3 spells CASSLAGPVSPGNTGELFF. CDR3 sequence (DNA): TGCGCCAGCAGCTTGGCAGGGCCAGTCTCACCGGGCAACACCGGGGAGCTGTTTTTT. The V call is TRBV5-1, the J call TRBJ2-2; D is perhaps TRBD1 (5 bases). This CDR3 spans 19 amino acids. Germline values: CDR1 SGHRS, CDR2 YFSETQ. The germline V and J ends were trimmed by 0 bases and 2 bases, with 20 bases remaining between them.

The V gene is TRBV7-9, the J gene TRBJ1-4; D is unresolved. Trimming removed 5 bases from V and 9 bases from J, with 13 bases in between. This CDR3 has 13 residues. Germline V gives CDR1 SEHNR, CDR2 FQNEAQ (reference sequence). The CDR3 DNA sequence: TGTGCCAGCAGCCGCGACATTGAGCAAAAACTGTTTTTT. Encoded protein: CASSRDIEQKLFF.

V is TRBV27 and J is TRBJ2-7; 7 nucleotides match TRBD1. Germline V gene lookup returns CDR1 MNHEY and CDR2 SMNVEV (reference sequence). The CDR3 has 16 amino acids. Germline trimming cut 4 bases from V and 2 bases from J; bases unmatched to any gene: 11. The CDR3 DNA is TGTGCCAGCAGTTCCGGATATAGGACAGGAACCTACGAGCAGTACTTC. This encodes CASSSGYRTGTYEQYF.

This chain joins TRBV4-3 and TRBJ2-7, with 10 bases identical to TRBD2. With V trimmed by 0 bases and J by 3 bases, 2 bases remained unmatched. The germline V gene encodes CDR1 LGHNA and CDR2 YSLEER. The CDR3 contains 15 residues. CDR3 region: CASSQELAGFYEQYF. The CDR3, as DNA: TGCGCCAGCAGCCAAGAACTAGCGGGGTTCTACGAGCAGTACTTC.

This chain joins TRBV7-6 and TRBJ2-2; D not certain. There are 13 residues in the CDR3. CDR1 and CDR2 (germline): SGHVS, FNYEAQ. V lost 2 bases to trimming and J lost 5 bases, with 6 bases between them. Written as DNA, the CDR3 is TGTGCCAGCAGCTTATTGTTAACCGGGGAGCTGTTTTTT. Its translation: CASSLLLTGELFF.

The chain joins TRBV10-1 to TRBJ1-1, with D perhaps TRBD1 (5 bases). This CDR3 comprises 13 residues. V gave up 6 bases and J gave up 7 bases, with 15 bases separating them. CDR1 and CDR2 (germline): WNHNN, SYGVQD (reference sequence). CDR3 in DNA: TGCGCCAGCAGCCTGACCAGACAGAATGAAGCTTTCTTT. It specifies CASSLTRQNEAFF.

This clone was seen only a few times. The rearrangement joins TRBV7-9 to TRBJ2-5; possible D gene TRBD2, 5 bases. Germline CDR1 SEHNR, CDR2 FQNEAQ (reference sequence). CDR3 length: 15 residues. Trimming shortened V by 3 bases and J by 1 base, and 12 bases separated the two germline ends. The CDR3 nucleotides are TGTGCCAGCAGCTTCTCGGGCGGGCTCCAAGAGACCCAGTACTTC. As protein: CASSFSGGLQETQYF.

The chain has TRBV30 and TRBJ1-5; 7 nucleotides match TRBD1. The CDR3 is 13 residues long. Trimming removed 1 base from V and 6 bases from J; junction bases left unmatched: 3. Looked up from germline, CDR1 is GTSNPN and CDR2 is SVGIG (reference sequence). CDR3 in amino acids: CAWSAGTAQPQHF. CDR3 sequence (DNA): TGTGCCTGGAGTGCAGGGACAGCTCAGCCCCAGCATTTT.

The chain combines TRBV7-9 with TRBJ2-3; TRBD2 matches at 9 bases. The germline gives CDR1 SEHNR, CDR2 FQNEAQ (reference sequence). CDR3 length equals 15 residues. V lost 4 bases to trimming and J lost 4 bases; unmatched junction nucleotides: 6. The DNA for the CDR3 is TGTGCCAGCAGCTCGACCGCGGGGGGGGCAGATACGCAGTATTTT. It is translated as CASSSTAGGADTQYF.

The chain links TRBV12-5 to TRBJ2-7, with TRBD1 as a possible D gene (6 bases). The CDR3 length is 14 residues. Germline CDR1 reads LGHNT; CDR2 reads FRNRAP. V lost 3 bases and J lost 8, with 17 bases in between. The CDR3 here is CASGLDPGHLKQYF. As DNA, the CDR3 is TGTGCTAGTGGTTTAGATCCGGGACACCTCAAGCAGTACTTC. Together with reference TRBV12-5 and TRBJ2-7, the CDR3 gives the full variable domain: DARVTQTPRHKVTEMGQEVTMRCQPILGHNTVFWYRQTMMQGLELLAYFRNRAPLDDSGMPKDRFSAEMPDATLATLKIQPSEPRDSAVYFCASGLDPGHLKQYFGPGTRLTVT.